These 14 T cell receptor beta chains were all obtained from the same sample, sequenced in a study of STAT5B mutations in CD4+ large granular lymphocyte leukemia. The data were produced by immunoSEQ multiplex PCR, yet TCRdb's version contains in-frame clones alone and is incomplete. The table shows 20,000 to 25,000 clones, with over 80% occurring only once. Sequencing used CD4+ T cells from blood buffy coats. The origin of the receptors is a human donor in good health.

J is TRBJ2-2 and V is TRBV14; D is tentatively TRBD1 or TRBD2 (5 bases each). This CDR3 has 14 amino acids. Per the germline V gene, CDR1 is SGHDN and CDR2 is FVKESK. Trimming removed 6 bases at V and 4 bases at J, with 12 bases between. The CDR3 loop is CASRGPLSTGELFF. The CDR3 nucleotides read TGTGCCAGCAGGGGACCCCTAAGCACCGGGGAGCTGTTTTTT.

The chain recombines TRBV15 with TRBJ2-7; no clear D gene. Between the trimmed V and J ends, which lost 3 bases and 6 bases, there was a span of 15 bases. CDR1 LNHNV and CDR2 YYDKDF come from the germline V gene (reference sequence). The CDR3 is 14 amino acids. CDR3 in amino acids: CATSSPREASEQYF. In nucleotides, the CDR3 is TGTGCCACCAGCAGCCCTAGAGAAGCATCCGAGCAGTACTTC.

Only a few counts were recorded for this clone. J is TRBJ1-1 and V is TRBV2; the D gene is possibly TRBD1 (5 bases). The germline V gene has CDR1 SNHLY and CDR2 FYNNEI. V was cut by 6 bases and J by 5 bases, with 10 bases left in between. The CDR3 has 12 residues. The CDR3 reads CASRDSLTEAFF. For the CDR3, the DNA is TGTGCCAGCAGAGACAGCTTAACTGAAGCTTTCTTT.

This clone has just one count. V and J are TRBV5-1 and TRBJ1-1; no definite D call. Germline values: CDR1 SGHRS, CDR2 YFSETQ. V gave up 4 bases and J gave up 1 base, with 8 bases separating them. This CDR3 has 13 amino acids. The chain's CDR3 is CASSENTNTEAFF. CDR3 in DNA: TGCGCCAGCAGCGAAAATACGAACACTGAAGCTTTCTTT.

The gene calls are TRBV11-3 and TRBJ2-1; no reliable D call. V was cut by 2 bases and J by 5 bases, with 7 bases left in between. CDR3 length: 13 amino acids. CDR1 and CDR2 (germline): SGHNT, YENEEA. CDR3 DNA: TGTGCCAGCAGCTTAACCTTCAACAATGAGCAGTTCTTC. This translates into CASSLTFNNEQFF.

J is TRBJ1-1 and V is TRBV7-2, with TRBD1 as a possible D gene (6 bases). The CDR3 consists of 13 residues. The germline CDR1 and CDR2 sequences are SGHTA and FQGNSA. V was pared by 1 base and J by 3 bases, with 6 bases between. The chain's CDR3 is CASSLDRDTEAFF. CDR3 bases: TGTGCCAGCAGCTTAGACAGGGACACTGAAGCTTTCTTT.

The V and J genes are TRBV5-6 and TRBJ2-3; 7 nucleotides line up with TRBD2. Germline V gene lookup returns CDR1 SGHDT and CDR2 YYEEEE. The V and J ends lost 2 bases and 3 bases, in that order; junction bases with no gene match: 6. This CDR3 contains 15 residues. CDR3 DNA sequence: TGTGCCAGCAGCTTCCTAGCGGACCAAACAGATACGCAGTATTTT. Its translation: CASSFLADQTDTQYF.

V gene TRBV27 combines with J gene TRBJ1-1; D gene unclear. This CDR3 is built from 14 residues. Germline V gene data show CDR1 as MNHEY and CDR2 as SMNVEV (reference sequence). The germline V and J ends were trimmed by 4 bases and 9 bases, with 18 bases remaining between them. CDR3 region: CASSSQAVRGKAFF. CDR3 in DNA: TGTGCCAGCAGTTCCCAGGCGGTCCGAGGGAAAGCTTTCTTT.

This clone was detected a few times. The rearrangement uses TRBV30 and TRBJ1-1; 8 nucleotides align to TRBD1. V shed 4 bases and J 0 bases; nucleotides not matched to a gene: 4. The CDR3 has 14 amino acids. Germline CDR1 GTSNPN, CDR2 SVGIG (reference sequence). The CDR3 sequence: CAWNRQGMNTEAFF. Written as DNA, the CDR3 is TGTGCCTGGAATCGACAGGGGATGAACACTGAAGCTTTCTTT.

Only a few counts were recorded for this clone. The genes are TRBV5-1 and TRBJ2-2; 9 nucleotides line up with TRBD2. The CDR3 is 18 residues long. J was trimmed by 1 base and V by 1 base; bases with no gene match: 8. In germline, CDR1 is SGHRS, CDR2 YFSETQ. CDR3 nucleotides: TGCGCCAGCAGCTTGCTTCCTAGCGGGGCTGGGAACACCGGGGAGCTGTTTTTT. Amino acid sequence: CASSLLPSGAGNTGELFF. Full variable domain (missing parts from reference TRBV5-1 and TRBJ2-2): KAGVTQTPRYLIKTRGQQVTLSCSPISGHRSVSWYQQTPGQGLQFLFEYFSETQRNKGNFPGRFSGRQFSNSRSEMNVSTLELGDSALYLCASSLLPSGAGNTGELFFGEGSRLTVL.

The DNA for the CDR3 is TGTGCCAGCAGCTTTGACTGGAGCTCCTACAATGAGCAGTTCTTC. Encoded protein: CASSFDWSSYNEQFF. This chain connects TRBV7-2 to TRBJ2-1; D gene uncertain. V lost 3 bases and J lost 0, with 9 bases in between. The CDR3 extends over 15 amino acids. Germline CDR1 SGHTA, CDR2 FQGNSA.

This chain joins TRBV29-1 and TRBJ1-4; D unclear. The CDR3 sequence is 13 residues long. Looked up from germline, CDR1 is SQVTM and CDR2 is ANQGSEA. V lost 4 bases and J lost 0, with 6 bases in between. In nucleotides, the CDR3 is TGCAGCGTTGTCGTTGCAACTAATGAAAAACTGTTTTTT. Translating gives CSVVVATNEKLFF.

This sequence joins TRBV7-2 and TRBJ2-7, with 11 nucleotides matching TRBD2. The ends lost 6 bases at V and 6 bases at J; junction bases unmatched: 7. Germline lookup yields CDR1 SGHTA and CDR2 FQGNSA. The CDR3 has 14 residues. CDR3 in DNA: TGTGCCAGCAGTAAGACTAGCGGGATGGGCGAGCAGTACTTC. As protein: CASSKTSGMGEQYF.

This rearrangement joins TRBV6-6 to TRBJ2-3; maybe TRBD2 (5 bases). CDR1 MNHNY and CDR2 SVGAGI come from the germline V gene (reference sequence). V was trimmed by 6 bases and J by 3 bases, leaving 10 bases between them. The CDR3 covers 13 residues. Here the CDR3 DNA reads TGTGCCAGCAGCCCTCCGGGGACAGATACGCAGTATTTT. This sequence encodes CASSPPGTDTQYF.